This record looks at one T cell receptor beta chain sequence and its context. Antigen unknown. CDR3 length equals 13 residues. V dropped 8 bases and J dropped 0 bases, with 11 bases sitting between them. Germline V CDR1 and CDR2: LNHNV, YYDKDF (reference sequence). The sample comes from a study of graft-versus-host responses after intestinal transplantation. Profiling relied on immunoSEQ multiplex PCR, and the TCRdb table lists in-frame clones only, not all of them. This sample has about 43,000 clones, with about 95% found just once. The study, taken as a whole, reports: Early HvG declines after transplant were associated with peak circulating GvH clone levels.

This TCR was sampled from a human patient who received an intestinal transplant, so some T cells may come from the graft donor. The V and J genes are TRBV15 and TRBJ2-7; a weak D match, TRBD1 (6 bases). The sample in question was PBMCs, obtained around 350 days after intestinal transplant. CDR3 sequence reads: CATGTPDSYEQYF. The DNA for the CDR3 is TGTGCCACCGGGACACCTGACTCCTACGAGCAGTACTTC.